Listed here are 20 T cell receptor beta chains from one sample, sequenced in a study of T cell responses to AZD1222 COVID-19 vaccine. Clones were sequenced by immunoSEQ multiplex PCR, and TCRdb holds only the in-frame ones, with some missing. This sample yields hundreds of thousands of clones, of which about 93% are seen a single time; about 1% belongs to the top ten. Sequenced material: peripheral blood, taken on day 0 of MenACWY control vaccination. Every receptor here comes from an adult in good health.

The chain recombines TRBV6-1 with TRBJ1-2; D is unclear. This CDR3 has 15 amino acids. The V end was cut by 1 base, the J end by 4 bases, with 13 bases between. From germline, CDR1 is MNHNS and CDR2 SASEGT. CDR3 in amino acids: CASSEGAGASYGYTF. CDR3 bases: TGTGCCAGCAGTGAAGGGGCAGGAGCAAGCTATGGCTACACCTTC.

CDR3 in DNA: TGTGCCAGCGCCATACAGCGAAACACCATATATTTT. Protein: CASAIQRNTIYF. The chain couples TRBV12-3 or TRBV12-4 to TRBJ1-3; D unclear. V was shortened by 8 bases and J by 5 bases, with 10 bases between the two germline ends. This CDR3 region has 12 residues.

The rearrangement links TRBV4-1 to TRBJ1-5; D ambiguous. Trimming removed 4 bases from V and 3 bases from J, with 16 bases in between. The CDR3 totals 16 residues. From germline, CDR1 is MGHRA and CDR2 YSYEKL. CDR3 region: CASSRGVTVTNQPQHF. CDR3 in DNA: TGCGCCAGCAGCCGTGGGGTTACGGTTACCAATCAGCCCCAGCATTTT.

The V and J genes are TRBV16 and TRBJ2-7; 14 bases line up with TRBD2. Germline values: CDR1 KGHSY, CDR2 FQNENV. V shed 2 bases and J 2 bases; nucleotides not matched to a gene: 5. The CDR3 consists of 17 residues. The CDR3 loop reads CASSQPGLAGGPYEQYF. Here the CDR3 DNA reads TGTGCCAGCAGCCAACCCGGACTAGCGGGGGGACCCTACGAGCAGTACTTC.

This clone was seen only once. The chain links TRBV14 to TRBJ2-1; 8 bases match TRBD2. The CDR3 length is 15 residues. V lost 2 bases, J lost 2 bases, and 2 bases stayed unmatched. Germline V gives CDR1 SGHDN, CDR2 FVKESK. Here the CDR3 reads CASSQRTSPYNEQFF. CDR3 coding DNA: TGTGCCAGCAGCCAAAGGACTAGCCCCTACAATGAGCAGTTCTTC.

The rearrangement uses TRBV12-5 and TRBJ1-3; possibly TRBD1 for D (6 bases). The CDR3 consists of 18 residues. Between the trimmed V and J ends, which lost 2 bases and 4 bases, there was a span of 21 bases. Per germline, CDR1 LGHNT and CDR2 FRNRAP. CDR3 sequence reads: CASGLKVWGAQTGNTIYF. CDR3 in DNA: TGTGCTAGTGGTTTGAAAGTGTGGGGGGCTCAAACGGGAAACACCATATATTTT.

The genes are TRBV5-4 and TRBJ2-3, with 7 nucleotides matching TRBD1. The CDR3 contains 16 residues. V lost 4 bases and J lost 0; bases outside the gene matches: 8. Germline V gene data show CDR1 as SGHNT and CDR2 as YYREEE (reference sequence). CDR3 in amino acids: CASSPGSGGSTDTQYF. CDR3 sequence (DNA): TGTGCCAGCAGCCCTGGTTCAGGGGGTAGCACAGATACGCAGTATTTT.

The chain is built from TRBV7-9 and TRBJ1-2; no clear D. In germline, CDR1 is SEHNR, CDR2 FQNEAQ (reference sequence). The CDR3 covers 15 residues. Trimming removed 1 base from V and 7 bases from J, with 16 bases in between. CDR3 DNA sequence: TGTGCCAGCAGCTTAGGGTACGAGCCTCGCTTTGGCTACACCTTC. This sequence encodes CASSLGYEPRFGYTF.

This rearrangement joins TRBV6-2 or TRBV6-3 to TRBJ1-2; D gene ambiguous. Trimming pared 4 bases from V and 7 bases from J, leaving 13 bases between. CDR3 length: 13 amino acids. Germline V gene data show CDR1 as MNHEY and CDR2 as SVGEGT. This CDR3 reads CASSLIAGLGYTF. CDR3 nucleotides: TGTGCCAGCAGTTTGATCGCAGGACTTGGCTACACCTTC.

V usage is TRBV7-9 and J usage is TRBJ2-1, with 11 bases lining up with TRBD2. There are 16 residues in the CDR3. Germline CDR1 SEHNR, CDR2 FQNEAQ (reference sequence). V was clipped by 1 base and J by 9 bases; unmatched bases: 8. CDR3 residues: CASSLGASGGKSEQFF. Written as DNA, the CDR3 is TGTGCCAGCAGCTTAGGGGCTAGCGGGGGGAAGAGTGAGCAGTTCTTC. Supplemented by reference TRBV7-9 and TRBJ2-1, the full variable domain reads DTGVSQNPRHKITKRGQNVTFRCDPISEHNRLYWYRQTLGQGPEFLTYFQNEAQLEKSRLLSDRFSAERPKGSFSTLEIQRTEQGDSAMYLCASSLGASGGKSEQFFGPGTRLTVL.

Concerning this clone itself: The sample has other DNA sequences that encode this CDR3 too. The V gene is TRBV16, the J gene TRBJ1-5; 8 bases line up with TRBD1. There are 16 residues in the CDR3. Germline V gene data show CDR1 as KGHSY and CDR2 as FQNENV. The J segment lost 6 bases and the V segment lost 2 bases, leaving 9 bases of the junction unmatched. The CDR3, as DNA: TGTGCCAGCAGCCAAGTATCAACAGGGGGTCGTCAGCCCCAGCATTTT. It codes for CASSQVSTGGRQPQHF.

V and J are TRBV5-1 and TRBJ1-1; tentative D call: TRBD1 (6 bases). CDR1 and CDR2 from the germline V gene are SGHRS and YFSETQ. The CDR3 is 15 residues long. Between the trimmed V and J ends, which lost 7 bases and 5 bases, there was a span of 21 bases. CDR3 bases: TGCGCCAGCTCCCCCGGGGGGGGAGGGGGAACTGAAGCTTTCTTT. Its protein is CASSPGGGGGTEAFF.

J is TRBJ2-7 and V is TRBV30; possible D gene TRBD2, 6 bases. Germline V gene lookup returns CDR1 GTSNPN and CDR2 SVGIG (reference sequence). V was trimmed by 2 bases and J by 6 bases, leaving 8 bases between them. The CDR3 loop spans 11 amino acids. This CDR3 is CAWSWRGEQYF. The CDR3 DNA reads as TGTGCCTGGAGTTGGAGGGGCGAGCAGTACTTC.

CDR3 nucleotides: TGTGCCAGCAGCCAGGCACAGGAAACGCCTAACTATGGCTACACCTTC. Its translation: CASSQAQETPNYGYTF. V and J are TRBV4-2 and TRBJ1-2, with D tentatively TRBD1 (5 bases). Trimming took off 3 bases at V and 0 bases at J, with 14 bases between the two ends. The CDR3 totals 16 residues. Germline lookup yields CDR1 LGHNA and CDR2 YNFKEQ.

This chain links TRBV3-1 (or the pseudogene TRBV3-2) with TRBJ1-3; 8 bases are a match to TRBD1. The length of the CDR3 is 15 residues. CDR1 LGHDT and CDR2 YNNKEL come from the germline V gene (reference sequence). Trimming took 4 bases from V and 4 from J; bases not matched to a gene: 6. The CDR3 here is CASSRPGQGGNTIYF. CDR3 sequence (DNA): TGTGCCAGCAGCCGCCCAGGACAGGGCGGAAACACCATATATTTT.

The J gene is TRBJ2-7, the V gene TRBV2; D remains ambiguous. V was pared by 2 bases and J by 2 bases, with 10 bases between. Germline V gene sequence: CDR1 SNHLY, CDR2 FYNNEI. This CDR3 is built from 14 residues. The CDR3 sequence is CASSESAATYEQYF. The CDR3 DNA reads TGTGCCAGCAGTGAATCGGCAGCTACCTACGAGCAGTACTTC.

The chain employs TRBV19 and TRBJ2-1, with D possibly TRBD2 on 7 matching bases. V dropped 7 bases and J dropped 2 bases, with 15 bases sitting between them. Per germline, CDR1 LNHDA and CDR2 SQIVND (reference sequence). The CDR3 spans 15 residues. CDR3 bases: TGTGCCAGTAAGCTTGGGGGGGCCCCCTACAATGAGCAGTTCTTC. Its protein product is CASKLGGAPYNEQFF.

J is TRBJ1-2 and V is TRBV19; 7 nucleotides line up with TRBD1. Germline V gene lookup returns CDR1 LNHDA and CDR2 SQIVND (reference sequence). The CDR3 is 13 residues long. The junction had 7 bases not matched to a gene; V was cut back by 5 bases and J by 7 bases. CDR3 sequence: CASSVSTGVGYTF. In DNA form, the CDR3 reads TGTGCCAGTAGTGTCAGTACAGGGGTTGGCTACACCTTC. Full variable domain (missing parts from reference TRBV19 and TRBJ1-2): DGGITQSPKYLFRKEGQNVTLSCEQNLNHDAMYWYRQDPGQGLRLIYYSQIVNDFQKGDIAEGYSVSREKKESFPLTVTSAQKNPTAFYLCASSVSTGVGYTFGSGTRLTVV.

The V gene is TRBV28, the J gene TRBJ2-7; 10 bases map to TRBD1. The V gene's germline CDR1 is MDHEN and CDR2 SYDVKM. The CDR3 totals 13 residues. The V segment lost 6 bases and the J segment 5 bases; nucleotides outside the gene matches: 4. The CDR3 DNA reads TGTGCCAGCAGGACAGGGGGCCAACACGAGCAGTACTTC. It translates to CASRTGGQHEQYF. Drawing the rest from reference TRBV28 and TRBJ2-7, the complete variable domain is DVKVTQSSRYLVKRTGEKVFLECVQDMDHENMFWYRQDPGLGLRLIYFSYDVKMKEKGDIPEGYSVSREKKERFSLILESASTNQTSMYLCASRTGGQHEQYFGPGTRLTVT.

The chain employs TRBV18 and TRBJ2-2; TRBD1 matches 8 bases. V trimming: 3 bases; J trimming: 3 bases; junction bases outside the gene matches: 9. The germline CDR1 and CDR2 sequences are KGHSH and LQKENI. CDR3 size: 17 residues. CDR3 amino acids: CASSPAWYRGDTGELFF. The CDR3, as DNA: TGTGCCAGCTCACCGGCGTGGTACAGGGGGGACACCGGGGAGCTGTTTTTT. Full variable domain (rest looked up from reference TRBV18 and TRBJ2-2): NAGVMQNPRHLVRRRGQEARLRCSPMKGHSHVYWYRQLPEEGLKFMVYLQKENIIDESGMPKERFSAEFPKEGPSILRIQQVVRGDSAAYFCASSPAWYRGDTGELFFGEGSRLTVL.